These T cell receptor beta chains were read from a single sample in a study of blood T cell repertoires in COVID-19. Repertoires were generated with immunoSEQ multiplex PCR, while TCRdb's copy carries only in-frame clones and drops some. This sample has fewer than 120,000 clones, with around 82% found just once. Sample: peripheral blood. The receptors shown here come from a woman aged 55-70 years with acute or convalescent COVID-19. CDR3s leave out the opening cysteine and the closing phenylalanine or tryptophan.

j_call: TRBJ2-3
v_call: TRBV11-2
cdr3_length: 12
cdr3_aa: ASSLGTSTDTQY

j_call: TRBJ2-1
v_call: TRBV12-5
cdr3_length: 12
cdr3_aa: ASGLDDGYNEQF

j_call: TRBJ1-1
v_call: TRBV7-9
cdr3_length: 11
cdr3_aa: ASSRSGASEAF

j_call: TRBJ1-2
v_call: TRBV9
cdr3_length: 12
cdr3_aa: ASSVVSGQGQIT

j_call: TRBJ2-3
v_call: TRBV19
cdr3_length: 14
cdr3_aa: ASSATSGGAPDTQY

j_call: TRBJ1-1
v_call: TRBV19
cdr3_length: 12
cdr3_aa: ASIEYAGQGKAF

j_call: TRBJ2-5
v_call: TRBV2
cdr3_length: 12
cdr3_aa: ASTATGAGETQY

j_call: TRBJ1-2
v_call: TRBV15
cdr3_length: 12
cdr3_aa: ATSLAQANYGYT

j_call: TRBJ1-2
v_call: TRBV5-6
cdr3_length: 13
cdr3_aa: ASSLVADSPYGYT

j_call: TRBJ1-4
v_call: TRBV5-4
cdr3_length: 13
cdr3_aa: ASSSQTGTTEKLF

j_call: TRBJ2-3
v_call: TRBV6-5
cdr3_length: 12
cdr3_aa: ASTWDRSTDTQY

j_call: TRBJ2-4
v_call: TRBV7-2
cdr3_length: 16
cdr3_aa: ASSLYGSGASAKNIQY

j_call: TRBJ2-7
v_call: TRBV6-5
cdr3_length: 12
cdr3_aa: ASSYSGVGYEQY

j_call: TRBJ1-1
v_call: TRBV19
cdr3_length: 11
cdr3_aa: ASSNQGYTEAF

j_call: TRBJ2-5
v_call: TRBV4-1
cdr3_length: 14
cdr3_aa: ASSQDSGGVQETQY

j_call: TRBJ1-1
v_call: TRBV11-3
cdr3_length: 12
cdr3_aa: ASRPGGGNTEAF

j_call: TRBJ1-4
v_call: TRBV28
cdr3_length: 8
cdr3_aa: ASSMERMF

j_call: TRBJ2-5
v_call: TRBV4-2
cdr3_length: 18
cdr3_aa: ASSQVRFGLAGGSQETQY

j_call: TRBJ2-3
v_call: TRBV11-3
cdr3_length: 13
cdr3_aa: ASSAQPDNTDTQY

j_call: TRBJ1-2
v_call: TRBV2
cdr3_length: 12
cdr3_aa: ASRAGTGGYRYT

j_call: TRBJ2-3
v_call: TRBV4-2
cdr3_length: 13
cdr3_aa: ASSHHGQLTDTQY

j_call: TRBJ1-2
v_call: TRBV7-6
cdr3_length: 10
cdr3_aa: ASSLGVGGYT

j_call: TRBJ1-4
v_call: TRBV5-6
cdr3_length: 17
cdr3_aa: ASSPPPGTGGFLNEKLF

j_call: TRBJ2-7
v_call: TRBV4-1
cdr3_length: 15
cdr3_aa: ASSQDRTSGRTYEQY

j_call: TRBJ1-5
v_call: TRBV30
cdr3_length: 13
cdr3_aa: AWSVGDRVGQPQH

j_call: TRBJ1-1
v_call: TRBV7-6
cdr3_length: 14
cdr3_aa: ASSLGSRVMNTEAF

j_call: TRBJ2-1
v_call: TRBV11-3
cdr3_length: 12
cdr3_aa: ASSLGGGAGEQF

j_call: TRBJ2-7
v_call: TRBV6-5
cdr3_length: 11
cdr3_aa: ASSYLGPYEQY

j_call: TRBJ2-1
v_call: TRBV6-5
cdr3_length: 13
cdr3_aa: ASSWGSGGADEQF

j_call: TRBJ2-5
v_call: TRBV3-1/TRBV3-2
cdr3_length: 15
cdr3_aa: ASSQEEEWPREETQY

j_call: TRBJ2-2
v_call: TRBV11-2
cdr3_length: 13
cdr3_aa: ASRGVRGHLGELF

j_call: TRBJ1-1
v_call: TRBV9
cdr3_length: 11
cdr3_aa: ASSLQENTEAF

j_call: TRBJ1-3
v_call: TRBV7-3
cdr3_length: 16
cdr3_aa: ASSLTRSREEFGNTIY

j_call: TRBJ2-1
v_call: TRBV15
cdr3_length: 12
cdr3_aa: ATSRGGLDVEQF

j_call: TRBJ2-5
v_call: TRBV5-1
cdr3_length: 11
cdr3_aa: ASSQQGGETQY

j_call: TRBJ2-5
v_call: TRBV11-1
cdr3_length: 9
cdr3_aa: ASSSQETQY

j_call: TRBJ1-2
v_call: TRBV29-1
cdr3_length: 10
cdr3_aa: SVEEGAYGYT

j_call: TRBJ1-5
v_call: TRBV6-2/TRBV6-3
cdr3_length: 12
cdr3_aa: ASSRDWSNQPQH

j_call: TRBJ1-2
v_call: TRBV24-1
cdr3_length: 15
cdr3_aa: ATSDRTLTGTGVGYT

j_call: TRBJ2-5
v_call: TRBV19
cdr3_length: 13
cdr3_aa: ASSIIAGGSETQY

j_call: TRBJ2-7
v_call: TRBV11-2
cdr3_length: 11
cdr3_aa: ASSFEGGNEQY

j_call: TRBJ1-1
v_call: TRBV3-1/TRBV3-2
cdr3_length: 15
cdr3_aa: ASSDGQGALSYTEAF

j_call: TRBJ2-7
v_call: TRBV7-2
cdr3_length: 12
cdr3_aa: ASRVDRGTGEQY

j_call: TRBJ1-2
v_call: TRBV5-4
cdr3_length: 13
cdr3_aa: ASSSAGGPNYGYT

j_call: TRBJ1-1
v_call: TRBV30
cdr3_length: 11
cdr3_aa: AWSEGGLTEAF

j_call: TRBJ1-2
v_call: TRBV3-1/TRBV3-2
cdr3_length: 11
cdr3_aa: ASSRRQVYGYT

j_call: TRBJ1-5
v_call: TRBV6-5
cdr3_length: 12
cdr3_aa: ASSYEGGDQPQH

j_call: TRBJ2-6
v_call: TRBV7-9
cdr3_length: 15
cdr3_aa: ASRHRDRRSGANVLT

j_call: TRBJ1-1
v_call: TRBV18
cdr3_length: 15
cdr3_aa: ASSFGQSLSRTNEAF

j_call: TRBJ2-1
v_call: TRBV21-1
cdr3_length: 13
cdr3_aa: ASNSLGLEYNEQF

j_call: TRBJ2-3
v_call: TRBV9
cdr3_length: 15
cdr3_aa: ASSGILAGAPRDTQY

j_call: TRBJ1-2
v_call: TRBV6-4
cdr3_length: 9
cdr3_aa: ATSHNYGYT

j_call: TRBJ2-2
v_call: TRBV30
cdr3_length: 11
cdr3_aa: AGGTGGPGELF